This T cell receptor (beta chain) was recorded in a study of tumour-infiltrating T cells in Burkitt lymphoma. Looking at the study overall: Repertoire clonality predicted overall and progression-free survival.

Points on this clone: A read error may produce the germline difference seen at one junction end.

Repertoires were generated with immunoSEQ multiplex PCR, while TCRdb's copy carries only in-frame clones and drops some. Among about 15,000 clones listed, 75% were seen once. This TCR derives from a human donor with diffuse large B-cell lymphoma. Sequenced sample: tumor tissue.

The CDR3 sequence: CASSIGPLAPLF. The CDR3 bases are TGTGCCAGTAGTATAGGCCCGCTAGCTCCCCTCTTC. The rearrangement joins TRBV19 to TRBJ2-1, with D tentatively TRBD2 (5 bases). There are 12 residues in the CDR3. Germline-derived CDR1 and CDR2 are LNHDA and SQIVND (reference sequence). Based on the CDR3 plus reference TRBV19 and TRBJ2-1, the full variable domain is DGGITQSPKYLFRKEGQNVTLSCEQNLNHDAMYWYRQDPGQGLRLIYYSQIVNDFQKGDIAEGYSVSREKKESFPLTVTSAQKNPTAFYLCASSIGPLAPLFGPGTRLTVL.